The rows below give T cell receptor beta chains drawn from one sample of a study of cytomegalovirus exposure and HLA in healthy donors. Measured with immunoSEQ multiplex PCR; TCRdb has only the in-frame clones, and not every one. The data show some 130,000 clones, approximately 70% seen once. Input material: PBMCs. The receptors stem from an older woman in good health and CMV-seropositive. Each CDR3 is given with its conserved first and last residue. Fields, in order: clone size, J gene, V gene, D gene, CDR3 DNA, CDR3 protein. The D gene is left open where the match is weak. A row's size may be missing; if present it is once, few, many or a size class.

-	TRBJ1-2	TRBV27	-	TGTGCCAGCAGTTTACTCACAGGGAGCGGCTACACCTTC	CASSLLTGSGYTF
-	TRBJ1-1	TRBV14	-	TGTGCCAGCAGCCAAGATCTAGGAAACTTGTGGACTGAAGCTTTCTTT	CASSQDLGNLWTEAFF
-	TRBJ2-7	TRBV27	TRBD1	TGTGCCAGCAGTTCCAGACAGGGTTCCTACGAGCAGTACTTC	CASSSRQGSYEQYF
-	TRBJ2-1	TRBV5-1	TRBD2	TGCGCCAGCAGCTCATTAGCCGGGGGGGCCCTCAATGAGCAGTTCTTC	CASSSLAGGALNEQFF
-	TRBJ1-2	TRBV2	-	TGTGCCAGCAGTGAAGGGCCAGCGCTCGGTGGCTACACCTTC	CASSEGPALGGYTF
-	TRBJ1-2	TRBV27	-	TGTGCCAGCAGTTCGAGTTCCCTGAGGGGCTACACCTTC	CASSSSSLRGYTF
once	TRBJ2-5	TRBV28	TRBD1	TGTGCCAGCAGTCCTTACGGGACAGGGGAAGAGACCCAGTACTTC	CASSPYGTGEETQYF
few	TRBJ2-2	TRBV5-1	-	TGCGCCAGCAGCTTGTCGGTTACAGGGTCGAGCACCGGGGAGCTGTTTTTT	CASSLSVTGSSTGELFF
-	TRBJ2-1	TRBV19	TRBD1	TGTGCCAGTAGTGACGACAGGGGCTCCTACAATGAGCAGTTCTTC	CASSDDRGSYNEQFF
-	TRBJ1-1	TRBV18	-	TGTGCCAGCTCACCTGGACTTAACACTGAAGCTTTCTTT	CASSPGLNTEAFF
-	TRBJ2-5	TRBV27	-	TGTGCCAGCTCCATGGGGAGGGAGACCCAGTACTTC	CASSMGRETQYF
few	TRBJ2-5	TRBV28	-	TGTGCCAGCAGCCCCCGGGCGGGATACCAAGAGACCCAGTACTTC	CASSPRAGYQETQYF
-	TRBJ1-5	TRBV19	-	TGTGCCAGTAGTACCCAGCGACGGGATTTCAATCAGCCCCAGCATTTT	CASSTQRRDFNQPQHF
-	TRBJ2-7	TRBV7-9	-	TGTGCCAGCAGCCTAGGAGACGAGCAGTACTTC	CASSLGDEQYF
-	TRBJ1-5	TRBV10-3	TRBD1	TGTGCCATCAGTGAGTCGACAGGGAAGCATCAGCCCCAGCATTTT	CAISESTGKHQPQHF
-	TRBJ2-3	TRBV27	-	TGTGCCAGCAGTTTATCTAGCGGAGTTAGCACAGATACGCAGTACTTT	CASSLSSGVSTDTQYF
-	TRBJ2-5	TRBV29-1	-	TGCAGCGTTGAAGCTCGTTACCAAGAGACCCAGTACTTC	CSVEARYQETQYF
-	TRBJ1-2	TRBV5-1	-	TGCGCCAGCAGCTTGGAAGGGGGCTATGGCTACACCTTC	CASSLEGGYGYTF
-	TRBJ2-7	TRBV27	TRBD2	TGTGCCAGCAGTTTCGGCGGGAGATACGAGCAGTACTTC	CASSFGGRYEQYF
-	TRBJ1-1	TRBV18	-	TGTGCCAGCTCGCCGGTTGGAGAGACTGAAGCTTTCTTT	CASSPVGETEAFF
-	TRBJ1-1	TRBV15	-	TGTGCCACCAGCCATGGGGGGGACACTGAAGCTTTCTTT	CATSHGGDTEAFF
once	TRBJ1-1	TRBV5-4	-	TGTGCCAGCAGCTTGGACTTACAGAGTCGAACTGAAGCTTTCTTT	CASSLDLQSRTEAFF
-	TRBJ2-3	TRBV7-2	TRBD2	TGTGCCAGCAGCCCGGGACTAGCGGGAGGGTCGTATTTT	CASSPGLAGGSYF
-	TRBJ1-1	TRBV2	TRBD1	TGTGCCAGCAGTGTACAGGGGGACACTGAAGCTTTCTTT	CASSVQGDTEAFF
-	TRBJ2-7	TRBV30	TRBD2	TGTGCCTGGAGTTTAGCGGGCGGAGGGCCCGGGCAGTACTTC	CAWSLAGGGPGQYF
-	TRBJ2-7	TRBV27	TRBD1	TGTGCCAGCAGTTTAGGGACAGGGGGGACCTACGAGCAGTACTTC	CASSLGTGGTYEQYF
-	TRBJ1-1	TRBV4-1	-	TGCGCCAGCAGCCTAAATACAGGGAACACTGAAGCTTTCTTT	CASSLNTGNTEAFF
-	TRBJ2-1	TRBV4-2	-	TGTGCCAGCAGCCAAGAAGGGACTGCAGTTAATGAGCAGTTCTTC	CASSQEGTAVNEQFF
few	TRBJ1-2	TRBV28	-	TGTGCCAGCAGGGGGGGGGCAAACTATGGCTACACCTTC	CASRGGANYGYTF
-	TRBJ2-3	TRBV7-3	-	TGTGCCAGCAGCTTAAGCGCAGATACGCAGTATTTT	CASSLSADTQYF
-	TRBJ1-3	TRBV28	-	TGTGCCAGTACTTTTTCGGGCAGGGTCCTCTCTGGAAACACCATATATTTT	CASTFSGRVLSGNTIYF
-	TRBJ2-7	TRBV25-1	-	TGTGCCAGCAGTGAATTTCGCGGCGAGCAGTACTTC	CASSEFRGEQYF
few	TRBJ2-1	TRBV11-2	TRBD1	TGTGCCAGCAGCTTAGTTTTCGCCAGGGGGCCTTACAATGAGCAGTTCTTC	CASSLVFARGPYNEQFF
-	TRBJ2-7	TRBV6-1	-	TGTGCCAGCAGTGAAATGACAACGATCTCCTACGAGCAGTACTTC	CASSEMTTISYEQYF
few	TRBJ1-1	TRBV6-5	TRBD1	TGTGCCAGCAGGGACAGGCGGATGAACACTGAAGCTTTCTTT	CASRDRRMNTEAFF
-	TRBJ2-5	TRBV5-1	TRBD1	TGCGCCAGCAGCGCAGACAGGGTGGAGACCCAGTACTTC	CASSADRVETQYF
-	TRBJ2-2	TRBV30	-	TGTGCCTGGAGTCCGCGGACCGGGGAGCTGTTTTTT	CAWSPRTGELFF
-	TRBJ1-5	TRBV6-1	TRBD1	TGTGCCAGCAATGACAGGGGGCGAGGTCAGCCCCAGCATTTT	CASNDRGRGQPQHF
-	TRBJ1-5	TRBV6-1	-	TGTGCCAGCAGAATACAGGGCAATCAGCCCCAGCATTTT	CASRIQGNQPQHF
-	TRBJ1-1	TRBV28	-	TGTGCCAGCAGTTCCCCCAGGATCAAATACACTGAAGCTTTCTTT	CASSSPRIKYTEAFF
-	TRBJ1-6	TRBV7-9	-	TGTGCCAGCAGCTTAGACCAGGGGAGATCACCCCTCCACTTT	CASSLDQGRSPLHF
-	TRBJ1-1	TRBV19	-	TGTGCCAGTAGTATTTCGGGAGGGTTGGGCACTGAAGCTTTCTTT	CASSISGGLGTEAFF
-	TRBJ2-1	TRBV5-4	TRBD1	TGTGCCAGCAGCCCGGGTTCAGGGGGCAGAACCTACAATGAGCAGTTCTTC	CASSPGSGGRTYNEQFF
-	TRBJ2-2	TRBV6-5	-	TGTGCCAGCAGTTATAGTCTGGGGCTAAACACCGGGGAGCTGTTTTTT	CASSYSLGLNTGELFF